This T cell receptor (beta chain) originates from a study of CD8+ T cells in alopecia areata. The sequencing template was cDNA reverse transcribed from extracted RNA. Clones were read by immunoSEQ multiplex PCR, and TCRdb kept only the in-frame ones, dropping some. The top ten clones hold around 3.2% of a sample with more than 150,000 clones, approximately 56% of them seen once. The treatment was: oral pan-JAK inhibitor, 5-10 mg twice daily. The V and J ends lost 0 bases and 10 bases, in that order; junction bases with no gene match: 12. Looked up from germline, CDR1 is GTSNPN and CDR2 is SVGIG (reference sequence). This CDR3 region has 16 residues.

Specimen: CD4+ T cells sorted from blood, collected at week 4, from a patient treated with tofacitinib. The receptor comes from a human donor with alopecia areata. The rearrangement joins TRBV30 to TRBJ2-1, with 10 nucleotides matching TRBD2. The CDR3 DNA sequence: TGTGCCTGGAGTGTACTAGGGGCTAGCGGGGGAGACGAGCAGTTCTTC. Translating it yields CAWSVLGASGGDEQFF. The complete variable domain, with remaining parts taken from reference TRBV30 and TRBJ2-1, reads SQTIHQWPATLVQPVGSPLSLECTVEGTSNPNLYWYRQAAGRGLQLLFYSVGIGQISSEVPQNLSASRPQDRQFILSSKKLLLSDSGFYLCAWSVLGASGGDEQFFGPGTRLTVL.